The 9 T cell receptor beta chains given below trace back to one sample, sequenced in a study of T-cell memory formation after mild COVID-19. TCRdb independently ran MiXCR on the 5' RACE reads; one entry per CDR3 protein. The repertoire has 200,000 to 300,000 distinct CDR3 sequences, around 15% of them found once; the top ten carry around 21%. Sequenced input: PBMCs or a T cell subset sorted from them (not recorded which). These TCRs come from a man younger than 30 who had mild COVID-19 (a few samples of this study predate the infection). Cell type and time point are not known.

This chain joins TRBV5-1 and TRBJ2-5; 8 bases map to TRBD1. Unmatched junction bases numbered 9, after V lost 0 bases and J lost 5 bases. Per germline, CDR1 SGHRS and CDR2 YFSETQ. CDR3 length: 16 residues. The CDR3 bases are TGCGCCAGCAGCTTGGCCACCGGACAGGGTTGGGAGACCCAGTACTTC. Its translation: CASSLATGQGWETQYF.

This CDR3 reads CASRDRDRSYGYTF. In nucleotides, the CDR3 is TGTGCCAGTAGGGACCGGGACAGGTCCTATGGCTACACCTTC. The chain combines TRBV19 with TRBJ1-2, with 8 bases lining up with TRBD1. This CDR3 region has 14 residues. With V trimmed by 6 bases and J by 4 bases, 7 bases remained unmatched. Germline V CDR1 and CDR2: LNHDA, SQIVND (reference sequence).

In the case of this clonotype: This clone may be a read error of a much larger clone one base away. This chain joins TRBV27 and TRBJ2-7, with a possible D match to TRBD2 (6 bases). The V gene's germline CDR1 is MNHEY and CDR2 SMNVEV (reference sequence). This CDR3 is built from 13 residues. CDR3 sequence: CASGLGLPYEQNF. DNA of the CDR3: TGTGCCAGCGGGTTGGGACTCCCCTACGAGCAGAACTTC.

In this sample, this clonotype turned up a few times. The chain joins TRBV29-1 to TRBJ2-7; 9 positions match TRBD2. CDR1 and CDR2 (germline): SQVTM, ANQGSEA. V was clipped by 4 bases and J by 2 bases; unmatched bases: 6. The CDR3 sequence is 14 residues long. The CDR3 loop reads CSVVPSGVTYEQYF. CDR3 coding DNA: TGCAGCGTTGTCCCTAGCGGGGTAACCTACGAGCAGTACTTC.

This clonotype was detected only a few times. The gene calls are TRBV6-5 and TRBJ2-1; D not resolved. The CDR3 is 12 amino acids. The germline V gene encodes CDR1 MNHEY and CDR2 SVGAGI. V was shortened by 5 bases and J by 0 bases, with 2 bases between the two germline ends. The CDR3 here is CASSASYNEQFF. In DNA form, the CDR3 reads TGTGCCAGCAGTGCCTCCTACAATGAGCAGTTCTTC.

This sequence joins TRBV5-1 and TRBJ2-2; D ambiguous. CDR1 and CDR2 from the germline V gene are SGHRS and YFSETQ. The ends were cut back, 0 bases at V and 6 bases at J, with 9 bases in the middle. The CDR3 extends over 14 amino acids. The CDR3 DNA reads as TGCGCCAGCAGCTTGGACGGGTCCCCCGGGGAGCTGTTTTTT. Its protein product is CASSLDGSPGELFF.

In its sample, this clonotype was seen many times. The V gene is TRBV7-8, the J gene TRBJ2-2, with D possibly matching TRBD2 (6 bases). CDR3 size: 16 residues. Trimming stripped 1 base from V and 2 bases from J, with 11 bases between. Germline CDR1 and CDR2: SGHVS and FQNEAQ. CDR3 nucleotide sequence: TGTGCCAGCAGCTTAGGCTCGGGGGTCAACACCGGGGAGCTGTTTTTT. It translates to CASSLGSGVNTGELFF.

This clonotype occurred a few times. The rearrangement links TRBV7-8 to TRBJ2-1; 7 positions agree with TRBD2. Germline CDR1 and CDR2: SGHVS and FQNEAQ. J was trimmed by 5 bases and V by 3 bases; bases with no gene match: 7. The CDR3 has 15 amino acids. In DNA form, the CDR3 reads TGTGCCAGCAGCTTCTCGGGACTACCAGACAATGAGCAGTTCTTC. Its protein product is CASSFSGLPDNEQFF.

The chain links TRBV4-2 to TRBJ1-5, with 8 bases fitting TRBD1. Trimming cost V 4 bases and J 2 bases; bases outside gene matches: 10. The CDR3 has 17 amino acids. Germline V gene sequence: CDR1 LGHNA, CDR2 YNFKEQ. CDR3 amino acids: CASSLWGRGQGNQPQHF. In DNA form, the CDR3 reads TGTGCCAGCAGCCTTTGGGGCAGGGGGCAAGGCAATCAGCCCCAGCATTTT.